The clone carrying this T cell receptor (beta chain) has a handful of counts. The antigen is undetermined. The data were obtained in a study of CD8 T cells in ankylosing spondylitis. Whole-study results and caveats: Ankylosing spondylitis blood seemed to carry a telltale TCR beta motif made of roughly 8 highly homologous variants. Prior work had noted some motif variants in reactive arthritis blood and synovial fluid.

V dropped 6 bases and J dropped 4 bases, with 12 bases sitting between them. The germline V gene has CDR1 SQVTM and CDR2 ANQGSEA. This CDR3 spans 12 amino acids. Molecular-barcoded quantitative 5'-RACE produced these TCR beta libraries. TCRdb redid the calling of the 5' RACE reads with MiXCR, one entry per CDR3 protein. The repertoire includes approximately 400,000 distinct CDR3 sequences, approximately 26% of them detected once, and 0.89% sits in the top ten. The sequence was collected from a male donor with ankylosing spondylitis. The material sequenced was blood, either unsorted or a sorted T cell fraction (not recorded which). The chain joins TRBV29-1 to TRBJ1-1; D ambiguous. The CDR3 sequence: CSVVLLSTEAFF. The CDR3, as DNA: TGCAGCGTCGTTCTCTTAAGCACTGAAGCTTTCTTT.